Below, one T cell receptor beta chain is given with its context. The antigen is undetermined. The data were taken from a study of shared clonotypes between healthy human individuals. The study's findings and limits: Sequencing of the sorted subsets was shown by rarefaction to be incomplete despite large depth.

Only CD45RO-negative cells positively selected for CCR7 counted as naive CD8 cells, so terminally differentiated effector memory CD45RA+ cells were excluded. TCRdb's copy holds only in-frame clones and misses some; the assay was immunoSEQ multiplex PCR. The repertoire holds a few million clones, with about 94% as singletons. CDR3 length equals 14 residues. The germline CDR1 and CDR2 sequences are SNHLY and FYNNEI. Trimming took 1 base from V and 3 from J, leaving 10 bases between them. This chain links TRBV2 with TRBJ2-7; possible D gene TRBD1, 6 bases. The receptor was isolated from a man in his late teens or twenties in good health. Some clones in this sample may be carry-over from other donors' samples. What was sequenced was naive CD8+ T cells from PBMCs. The CDR3 sequence: CASSEGTENYEQYF. CDR3 bases: TGTGCCAGCAGTGAAGGGACAGAGAACTACGAGCAGTACTTC.